The 16 T cell receptor beta chains below were found in one sample sequenced in a study of cytotoxic CD8 clonotypes in ibrutinib-treated CLL. The repertoire was sequenced with immunoSEQ multiplex PCR; TCRdb's copy has only in-frame clones and lacks some. The sample lists about 130,000 clones, 80% to 90% occurring once. The specimen was PBMCs, collected after 24 months of ibrutinib treatment. Source of these receptors: a human donor with chronic lymphocytic leukemia.

Of note for this clone: A junction end diverges from the germline sequence, so it may reflect a read error. This chain uses TRBV7-2 with TRBJ1-5; TRBD1 is a possible D gene (5 bases). This CDR3 has 16 residues. Germline lookup yields CDR1 SGHTA and CDR2 FQGNSA. The CDR3: CASSLGHRGRNEPQHF. The CDR3 nucleotides are TGTGCCAGCAGTTTAGGACACCGAGGGAGAAATGAACCCCAGCATTTT.

This chain uses TRBV18 with TRBJ1-2; possible D gene TRBD1, 5 bases. Trimming shortened V by 1 base and J by 7 bases, and 10 bases separated the two germline ends. Per the germline V gene, CDR1 is KGHSH and CDR2 is LQKENI. This CDR3 comprises 13 residues. CDR3 nucleotides: TGTGCCAGCTCACCACAGGGGACGTTTGGCTACACCTTC. This encodes CASSPQGTFGYTF.

The DNA of the CDR3 is TGTGCCAGTAGTTTCGGGCTCAACTACGAGCAGTACTTC. It translates to CASSFGLNYEQYF. The chain joins TRBV19 to TRBJ2-7; D ambiguous. V lost 5 bases to trimming and J lost 3 bases, with 11 bases between them. The CDR3 has 13 amino acids. Germline V lookup: CDR1 LNHDA, CDR2 SQIVND (reference sequence).

The chain links TRBV28 to TRBJ2-1, with 7 bases matching TRBD1. The CDR3 sequence is 15 residues long. Germline values: CDR1 MDHEN, CDR2 SYDVKM. Unmatched junction bases numbered 5, after V lost 6 bases and J lost 0 bases. CDR3 in amino acids: CASRGGASSYNEQFF. CDR3 coding DNA: TGTGCCAGCAGAGGGGGCGCTAGCTCCTACAATGAGCAGTTCTTC.

The V and J genes are TRBV10-3 and TRBJ2-1, with D unresolved. The V end was cut by 0 bases, the J end by 9 bases, with 6 bases between. The CDR3 covers 12 residues. Germline-derived CDR1 and CDR2 are ENHRY and SYGVKD. This CDR3 reads CAISESVSEQFF. Here the CDR3 DNA reads TGTGCCATCAGTGAGTCAGTTAGTGAGCAGTTCTTC.

The chain combines TRBV4-1 with TRBJ1-2; 9 nucleotides agree with TRBD1. The junction had 4 bases not matched to a gene; V was cut back by 2 bases and J by 0 bases. CDR1 and CDR2 from the germline V gene are MGHRA and YSYEKL. The CDR3 loop spans 16 amino acids. The CDR3 bases are TGCGCCAGCAGCCAACGCAGGACAGGGGCTAACTATGGCTACACCTTC. It yields the protein CASSQRRTGANYGYTF.

This clone was counted a few times. CDR3 loop: CASSYQVRIQPQHF. In DNA form, the CDR3 reads TGTGCCAGCAGTTATCAGGTCAGAATCCAGCCCCAGCATTTT. The rearrangement uses TRBV28 and TRBJ1-5; D unclear. The V end lost 4 bases, the J end lost 7 bases, and 14 bases lay between the germline ends. CDR3 length equals 14 residues. Per germline, CDR1 MDHEN and CDR2 SYDVKM.

This clone was recorded once. The V call is TRBV25-1, the J call TRBJ1-3; D might be TRBD1 (5 bases). Looked up from germline, CDR1 is MGHDK and CDR2 is SYGVNS. The CDR3 has 14 residues. V shed 6 bases and J shed 0 bases, with 9 bases lying between them. The CDR3 sequence: CASSGTPSGNTIYF. CDR3 bases: TGTGCCAGCAGCGGGACCCCCTCTGGAAACACCATATATTTT.

V gene TRBV7-3 combines with J gene TRBJ2-1; tentative D call: TRBD2 (5 bases). This CDR3 is built from 13 residues. CDR1 is SGHTA and CDR2 is FQGTGA in the germline V gene. Trimming stripped 3 bases from V and 7 bases from J, with 10 bases between. CDR3 bases: TGTGCCAGCAGCTTCTCGGGAACGAATGAGCAGTTCTTC. As protein: CASSFSGTNEQFF.

On this clone: Other DNA sequences in the same sample also yield this CDR3. The chain links TRBV6-5 to TRBJ1-2; D unclear. Germline V gene sequence: CDR1 MNHEY, CDR2 SVGAGI. V gave up 0 bases and J gave up 5 bases, with 4 bases separating them. The CDR3 has 12 residues. The CDR3 spells CASSYSGYGYTF. DNA of the CDR3: TGTGCCAGCAGTTACTCGGGGTATGGCTACACCTTC.

V is TRBV7-8 and J is TRBJ2-3, with 8 bases identical to TRBD2. This CDR3 comprises 15 residues. Germline CDR1 is SGHVS and CDR2 is FQNEAQ. V gave up 7 bases and J gave up 1 base; unmatched junction bases: 7. The CDR3 region has the DNA TGTGCCAGCAACCCGGGACTAGGGGGCACAGATACGCAGTATTTT. This gives the protein CASNPGLGGTDTQYF. The full variable domain, its missing parts supplied by reference TRBV7-8 and TRBJ2-3, is GAGVSQSPRYKVAKRGQDVALRCDPISGHVSLFWYQQALGQGPEFLTYFQNEAQLDKSGLPSDRFFAERPEGSVSTLKIQRTQQEDSAVYLCASNPGLGGTDTQYFGPGTRLTVL.

The chain combines TRBV7-2 with TRBJ1-4; D is perhaps TRBD1 (5 bases). This CDR3 is built from 18 residues. The germline V gene has CDR1 SGHTA and CDR2 FQGNSA. With 3 bases removed from V and 3 bases from J, the gap between germline ends came to 20 bases. As DNA, the CDR3 is TGTGCCAGCAGCTTCGGGAGACCTTGGGACGAAGCTAATGAAAAACTGTTTTTT. This sequence encodes CASSFGRPWDEANEKLFF.

This clone was recorded only once. The chain is built from TRBV6-5 and TRBJ1-3; TRBD1 is a possible D gene (6 bases). V was trimmed by 6 bases and J by 8 bases, leaving 17 bases between them. The length of the CDR3 is 14 residues. Germline V CDR1 and CDR2: MNHEY, SVGAGI. CDR3 protein: CASRNRGALDTIYF. For the CDR3, the DNA is TGTGCCAGCAGGAATAGGGGGGCTCTAGACACCATATATTTT.

This chain joins TRBV29-1 and TRBJ2-3, with 10 positions matching TRBD1. V shed 6 bases and J 5 bases; nucleotides not matched to a gene: 5. There are 13 residues in the CDR3. The germline V gene encodes CDR1 SQVTM and CDR2 ANQGSEA. CDR3: CSVVGQGLDTQYF. In DNA, the CDR3 is TGCAGCGTAGTGGGACAGGGGTTAGATACGCAGTATTTT.

The chain is built from TRBV27 and TRBJ2-7; 7 nucleotides align to TRBD2. CDR1 is MNHEY, CDR2 SMNVEV, per germline (reference sequence). The CDR3 contains 14 residues. Trimming cost V 5 bases and J 4 bases; bases outside gene matches: 8. In DNA, the CDR3 is TGTGCCAGCAGTGGTCTAGCGGTACCATACGAGCAGTACTTC. It is translated as CASSGLAVPYEQYF.

The chain couples TRBV7-9 to TRBJ2-3; weak D call: TRBD2 (6 bases). The V end was cut by 4 bases, the J end by 0 bases, with 11 bases between. This CDR3 spans 15 amino acids. CDR1 and CDR2 (germline): SEHNR, FQNEAQ (reference sequence). The CDR3 spells CASSSRLESTDTQYF. The DNA for the CDR3 is TGTGCCAGCAGCTCGCGACTAGAGAGCACAGATACGCAGTATTTT.